The T cell receptor beta chain under discussion was sequenced for a study of T cells in Graves' hyperthyroidism and ophthalmopathy (dated by TCRdb to the late 2010s). As for the study more broadly: Peripheral blood was sampled at the time of initial diagnosis, prior to any treatment. To identify TCR V-J signatures that set the groups apart, the researchers used a discovery cohort of more than 95 patients, made up of 43 with Graves' ophthalmopathy and about 60 with stable Graves' hyperthyroidism. Whether ophthalmopathy could be predicted prospectively was tested in an independent validation cohort made up of about 18 hyperthyroidism patients plus 17 patients who later progressed to ophthalmopathy. For training and testing, the 100 or so patients in the discovery cohort were randomly divided in a 7:3 ratio. Thyroid tissue and blood T-cell repertoires from six Graves' hyperthyroidism patients were also compared in the study. Following sampling, methimazole starting at 30 mg daily was given to hyperthyroidism patients, and high-dose intravenous methylprednisolone was given to ophthalmopathy patients. The paper reports TCR Vbeta CDR3 sequencing of roughly 140 peripheral blood samples: fewer than 50 ophthalmopathy, roughly 74 hyperthyroidism and around 17 progressor patients. The study at large found these results: During validation, the model predicted progression to ophthalmopathy a median of approximately 7 months ahead of onset, with almost 71% sensitivity and about 75% specificity. A model built on a 13 V-J signature distinguished ophthalmopathy from stable hyperthyroidism, reaching approximately 89% sensitivity and approximately 81% specificity in cross-validation and 80%/75% in testing. No statistical method was used to set the sample size in advance, and investigators knew the group allocation. Most expanded thyroid clonotypes (frequency above 0.001) were also detected in blood, a finding suggesting that blood repertoires may reflect thyroid immune responses.

At least ten counts were recorded for this clonotype. Its target antigen remains unknown. One base away there is no much larger clone; base qualities are not given. Ophthalmopathy patients had moderately to severely active disease, with a Clinical Activity Score of 3 or more, a NOSPECS grade of 4 or more, and a disease duration of less than 3 months. Patients with uncontrolled infections, other autoimmune diseases, pregnancy or lactation were excluded. Diagnoses were established on the basis of clinical symptoms, serum thyroxine and TRAb, thyroid ultrasound, and orbital computed tomography. PBMCs were separated from over 9 ml of fresh peripheral blood using Ficoll-Paque density gradient centrifugation. Total RNA was extracted using Trizol reagent, and RNA quality was assessed on an Agilent 2100 Bioanalyzer. The CDR3 starts with the cysteine, ends with the phenylalanine, and has 15 residues. Only the CDR3 region is kept as DNA, spanning 45 bases read in frame from base 1. The germline V gene specifies MDHEN as CDR1 and SYDVKM as CDR2. Germline trimming amounts to 8 bases on V and 4 bases on J, with 13 as the count of junction bases outside the gene matches.

Amplification of TCR beta CDR3 regions was carried out from RNA transcripts. A first-round RT-PCR of the TCR CDR3 used the HTBI primer set with the Qiagen OneStep RT-PCR kit. Libraries were constructed in a second round of multiplex PCR, after which size selection and purification were carried out. Paired-end sequencing of the libraries was performed with 100 bp reads on an Illumina HiSeq2000. For the original study's pipeline: Raw data were processed with SOAPnuke, discarding reads with adapters, uncalled bases, mean Phred below 15, or no exact constant-primer or identifier match. COPE v1.2.5 was used to merge the high-quality paired reads, and each unique nucleotide sequence was defined as a clonotype. Clonotypes were aligned to IMGT TRBV, TRBD and TRBJ reference segments using MiTCR v1.1. Only V-J combinations with frequency above 0.0001, covering roughly 99% of repertoires, were analysed. The TCS score was defined as the ratio of F50 (clonal expansion) to E x V (chaos), calculated using BLOSUM62-based TCRdist between CDR3 peptides within each V-J. Welch's t-statistics and random forest reduced just over 500 V-J features to about 12, which were used in a naive Bayes classifier (R e1071). The raw public data were reprocessed by TCRdb itself: fastp quality trimming at Q25, MiXCR clonotype calling, in-frame beta chains only. Each CDR3 protein gets just one entry, which takes the most common genes and DNA from the rows behind it. TCRdb assigned the V and J calls; the authors' analysis was not used. The sample profile shows 500,000 to 750,000 distinct CDR3 sequences; 14% of them were found once. The leading ten clones occupy less than 9% of the sample.

The specimen was blood. This clonotype was obtained from a woman aged 18-29 years with Graves' ophthalmopathy. This sequence uses TRBV28 and TRBJ2-7, with 8 bases matching TRBD2. The DNA sequence is as follows: TGTGCCAGCGAACGGGGGGGGACGCGGTTATACGAGCAGTACTTC. Its protein is CASERGGTRLYEQYF. The CDR3 plus the reference TRBV28 and TRBJ2-7 genes for the other parts give the full variable domain: DVKVTQSSRYLVKRTGEKVFLECVQDMDHENMFWYRQDPGLGLRLIYFSYDVKMKEKGDIPEGYSVSREKKERFSLILESASTNQTSMYLCASERGGTRLYEQYFGPGTRLTVT.